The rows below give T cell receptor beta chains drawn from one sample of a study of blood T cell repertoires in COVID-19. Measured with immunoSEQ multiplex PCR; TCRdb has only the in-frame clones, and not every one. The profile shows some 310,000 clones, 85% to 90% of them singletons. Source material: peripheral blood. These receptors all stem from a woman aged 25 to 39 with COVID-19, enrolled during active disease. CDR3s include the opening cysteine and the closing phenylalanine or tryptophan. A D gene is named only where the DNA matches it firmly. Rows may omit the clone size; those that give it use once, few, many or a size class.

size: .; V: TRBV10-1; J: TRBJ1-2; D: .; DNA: TGCGCCAGCAGTGAGGGTACTGAGGGAGCTAACTATGGCTACACCTTC; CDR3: CASSEGTEGANYGYTF
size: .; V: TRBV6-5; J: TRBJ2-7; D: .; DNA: TGTGCCAGCAGTCCGTATCCCCCCCACGAGCAGTACTTC; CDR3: CASSPYPPHEQYF
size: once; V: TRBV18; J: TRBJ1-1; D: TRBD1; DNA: TGTGCCAGCTCACCCTCCCGACAGGGCGGGGTGAACACTGAAGCTTTCTTT; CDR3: CASSPSRQGGVNTEAFF
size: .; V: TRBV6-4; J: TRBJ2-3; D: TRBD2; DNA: TGTGCCAGCAAGCCGGGACTAGAGGGAGATACGCAGTATTTT; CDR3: CASKPGLEGDTQYF
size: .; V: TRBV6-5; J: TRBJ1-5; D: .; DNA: TGTGCCAGCAGTTGGGGGGGTACCTTCAATCAGCCCCAGCATTTT; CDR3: CASSWGGTFNQPQHF
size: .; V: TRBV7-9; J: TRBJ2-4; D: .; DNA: TGTGCCAGCAGCTTCCTCAGTGACTCAGCCAAAAACATTCAGTACTTC; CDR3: CASSFLSDSAKNIQYF
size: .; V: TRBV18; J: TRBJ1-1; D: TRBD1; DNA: TGTGCCAGCTCACCATGGACAGGGGTAACTGAAGCTTTCTTT; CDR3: CASSPWTGVTEAFF
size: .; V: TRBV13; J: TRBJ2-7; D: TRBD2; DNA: TGTGCCAGCAGCTTAAAGACGGGAGGCCCAAGCTCCTACGAGCAGTACTTC; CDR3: CASSLKTGGPSSYEQYF
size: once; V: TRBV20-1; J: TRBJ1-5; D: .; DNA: TGCAGTGCTAGTCAGGGGAGCAATCAGCCCCAGCATTTT; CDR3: CSASQGSNQPQHF
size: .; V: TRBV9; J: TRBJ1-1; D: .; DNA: TGTGCCAGCAGCGTAGAAGACAGCACTGAAGCTTTCTTT; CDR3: CASSVEDSTEAFF
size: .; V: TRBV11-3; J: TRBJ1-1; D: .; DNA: TGTGCCAGCAGCTTAGAGGGGCGGACTGAAGCTTTCTTT; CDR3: CASSLEGRTEAFF
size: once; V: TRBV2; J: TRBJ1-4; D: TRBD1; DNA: TGTGCCAGCAGTGAAGCGCTCCGGACAGGGGACTTCGACGAAAAACTGTTTTTT; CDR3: CASSEALRTGDFDEKLFF
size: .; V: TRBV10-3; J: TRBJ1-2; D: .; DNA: TGTGCCATCAGTGACCCGACAGAGCCCTATGGCTACACCTTC; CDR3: CAISDPTEPYGYTF
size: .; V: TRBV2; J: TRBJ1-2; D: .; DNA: TGTGCCAGCAGAGAGACAGCCTATGGCTACACCTTC; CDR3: CASRETAYGYTF
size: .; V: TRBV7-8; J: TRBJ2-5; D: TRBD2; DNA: TGTGCCAGCAGCTTAACTAGCGGAATGGGTAAAGAGACCCAGTACTTC; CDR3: CASSLTSGMGKETQYF
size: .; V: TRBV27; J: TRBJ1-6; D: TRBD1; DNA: TGTGCCCGGATGTGGGACAGGTTCTTAAAACTCCACTTT; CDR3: CARMWDRFLKLHF
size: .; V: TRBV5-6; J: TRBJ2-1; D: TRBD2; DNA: TGTGCCAGCAGCTTTGGCGGGAGGGCCCATGAGCAGTTCTTC; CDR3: CASSFGGRAHEQFF
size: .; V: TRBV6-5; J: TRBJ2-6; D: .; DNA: TGTGCCATACAAACAGCCTCTGGGGCCAACGTCCTGACTTTC; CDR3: CAIQTASGANVLTF
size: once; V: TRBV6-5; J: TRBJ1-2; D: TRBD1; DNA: TGTGCCAGCAGCAAGACAGGGAACAACTATGGCTACACCTTC; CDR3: CASSKTGNNYGYTF
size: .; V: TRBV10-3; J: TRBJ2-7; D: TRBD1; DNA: TGTGCCATCAGTCACGACAGGGCGTACGAGCAGTACTTC; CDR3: CAISHDRAYEQYF
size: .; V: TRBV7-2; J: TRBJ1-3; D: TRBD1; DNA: TGTGCCAGCAGCTTAGTAGGGGGACAGCTCTCTGGAAACACCATATATTTT; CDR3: CASSLVGGQLSGNTIYF
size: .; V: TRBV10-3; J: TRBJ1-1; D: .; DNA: TGTGCCATCAGTCCCTCCCCGGCATCCTCGGGACAAGTCGGTGAAGCTTTCTTT; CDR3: CAISPSPASSGQVGEAFF
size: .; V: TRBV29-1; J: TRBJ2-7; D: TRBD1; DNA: TGCAGCGTTGAAGAAGGGACAGGGACCTACGAGCAGTACTTC; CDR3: CSVEEGTGTYEQYF
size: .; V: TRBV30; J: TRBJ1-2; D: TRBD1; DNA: TGTGCCTGGTGGACAGGTCTTGGCTACACCTTC; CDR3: CAWWTGLGYTF
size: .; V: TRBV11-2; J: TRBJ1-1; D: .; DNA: TGTGCCAGCAGCTTAGGGCAGAACACTGAAGCTTTCTTT; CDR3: CASSLGQNTEAFF
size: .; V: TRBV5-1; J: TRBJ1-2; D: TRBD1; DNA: TGCGCCAGCAGCTATTCGACAGGGGGAGACTATGGCTACACCTTC; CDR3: CASSYSTGGDYGYTF
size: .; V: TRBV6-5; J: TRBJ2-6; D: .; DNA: TGTGCCAGCAGTTACTCTGGGGCGGGGGCCAACGTCCTGACTTTC; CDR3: CASSYSGAGANVLTF
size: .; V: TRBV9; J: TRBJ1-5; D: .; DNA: TGTGCCAGCAGAAAACTGGGCCGACCCTATAATCAGCCCCAGCATTTT; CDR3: CASRKLGRPYNQPQHF
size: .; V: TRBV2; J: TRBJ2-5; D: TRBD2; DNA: TGTGCCAGCAGTTACAACGGGAGGCCCCCCCAAGAGACCCAGTACTTC; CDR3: CASSYNGRPPQETQYF
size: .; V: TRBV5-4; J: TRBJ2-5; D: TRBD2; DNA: TGTGCCAGCAGCTTGGTAGGGACTAAAGAGACCCAGTACTTC; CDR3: CASSLVGTKETQYF
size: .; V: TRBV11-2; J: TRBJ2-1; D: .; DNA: TGTGCCAGCACCCCCTCCCCGTTTGGACTATCGGTTTGGGATGAGCAGTTCTTC; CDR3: CASTPSPFGLSVWDEQFF
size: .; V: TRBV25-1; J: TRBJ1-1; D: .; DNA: TGTGCCAGCAGTTGGGGGCGTGGGGCTTTCTTT; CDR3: CASSWGRGAFF
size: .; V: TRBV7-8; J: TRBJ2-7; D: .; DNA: TGTGCCAGCAGCCCGAGTACAGGGCGGAACTACGAGCAGTACTTC; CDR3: CASSPSTGRNYEQYF
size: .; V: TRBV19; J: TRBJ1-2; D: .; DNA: TGTGCCAGTAGTGGCCGGGTAGGGGATGGCTACACCTTC; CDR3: CASSGRVGDGYTF
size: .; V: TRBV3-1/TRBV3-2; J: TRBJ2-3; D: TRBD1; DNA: TGTGCCAGCAGCCAAGATGACGGGACGGGGACAGTCACAGATACGCAGTATTTT; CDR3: CASSQDDGTGTVTDTQYF
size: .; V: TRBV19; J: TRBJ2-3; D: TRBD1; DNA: TGTGCCAGTAGTATCCGGGGACAGGGGACGACAGATACGCAGTATTTT; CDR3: CASSIRGQGTTDTQYF
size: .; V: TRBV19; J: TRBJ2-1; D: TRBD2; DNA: TGTGCCAGTAGTATAAACCCTGGACTAGCGGGAGAGGGGGCGGGGAACTACAATGAGCAGTTCTTC; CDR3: CASSINPGLAGEGAGNYNEQFF
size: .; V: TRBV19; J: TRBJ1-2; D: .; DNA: TGTGCCAGTAGTATCGGGGTGAAGGACTATGGCTACACCTTC; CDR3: CASSIGVKDYGYTF
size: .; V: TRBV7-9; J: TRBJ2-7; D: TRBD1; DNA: TGTGCCAGCAGCTTTTCCCTGACAGGGGGTTACGAGCAGTACTTC; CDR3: CASSFSLTGGYEQYF
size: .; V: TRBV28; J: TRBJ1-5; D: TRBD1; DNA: TGTGCCAGCAGCTTGATAAGACAGGGCCATCAGCCCCAGCATTTT; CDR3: CASSLIRQGHQPQHF
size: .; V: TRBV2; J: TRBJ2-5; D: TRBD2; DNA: TGTGCCAGCAGAAATAGCGGGACCAGCCAAGAGACCCAGTACTTC; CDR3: CASRNSGTSQETQYF
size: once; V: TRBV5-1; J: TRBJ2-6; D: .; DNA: TGCGCCAGCAGCCCCCTAGCCTCTGGGGCCAACGTCCTGACTTTC; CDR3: CASSPLASGANVLTF
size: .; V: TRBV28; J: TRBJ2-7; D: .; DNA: TGTGCCAGCAGTTCCCCACCCCCAGGGGAACTCTACGAGCAGTACTTC; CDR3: CASSSPPPGELYEQYF
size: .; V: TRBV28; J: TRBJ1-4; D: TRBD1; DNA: TGTGCCAGCAGTTTAGCCCCGGGACAGGGGTATGAAAAACTGTTTTTT; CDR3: CASSLAPGQGYEKLFF
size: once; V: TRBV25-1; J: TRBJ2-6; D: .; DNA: TGTGCCAGCAGAAGCCAATCTGGGGCCAACGTCCTGACTTTC; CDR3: CASRSQSGANVLTF